Presented here are 29 T cell receptor beta chains from one specimen sequenced in a study of shared clonotypes between healthy human individuals. TCRdb's table, derived via immunoSEQ multiplex PCR, lists solely in-frame clones and lacks some. The sample records about 460,000 clones, approximately 80% being singletons. Sequenced sample: PBMCs. All receptors derive from a woman in her thirties or forties in good health. Some clones in this sample may be carry-over from other donors' samples.

The chain joins TRBV29-1 to TRBJ2-1; D gene ambiguous. CDR3 length: 11 residues. V lost 3 bases, J lost 10 bases, and 10 bases lay in between. The germline V gene encodes CDR1 SQVTM and CDR2 ANQGSEA. This CDR3 reads CSVEWQVEQFF. The CDR3 region has the DNA TGCAGCGTTGAGTGGCAGGTGGAGCAGTTCTTC.

This clone has a count of ten or more. The chain links TRBV6-4 to TRBJ1-1, with D maybe TRBD1 (6 bases). CDR1 and CDR2 (germline): MRHNA, SNTAGT. Trimming removed 4 bases at V and 4 bases at J, with 13 bases between. The CDR3 length is 14 residues. This CDR3 reads CASSADWGATEAFF. The CDR3 DNA reads as TGTGCCAGCAGTGCTGACTGGGGGGCCACTGAAGCTTTCTTT.

The chain has TRBV9 and TRBJ1-5; 9 bases match TRBD1. The V gene end was trimmed by 4 bases and the J gene end by 7 bases; junction bases not matched to a gene: 9. This CDR3 contains 15 residues. Germline V gene sequence: CDR1 SGDLS, CDR2 YYNGEE. CDR3 sequence reads: CASSPTGTGNQPQHF. The CDR3 region has the DNA TGTGCCAGCAGCCCGACCGGGACAGGGAACCAGCCCCAGCATTTT.

In its sample, this clone was seen many times. This sequence joins TRBV19 and TRBJ1-1, with 9 positions matching TRBD1. Germline-derived CDR1 and CDR2 are LNHDA and SQIVND (reference sequence). The J segment lost 4 bases and the V segment lost 4 bases, leaving 1 base of the junction unmatched. CDR3 length equals 13 residues. CDR3 nucleotide sequence: TGTGCCAGTAGTAAGACAGGGGGCACTGAAGCTTTCTTT. Translated, it gives CASSKTGGTEAFF.

The V gene is TRBV5-1, the J gene TRBJ2-1; 8 bases line up with TRBD2. Per the germline V gene, CDR1 is SGHRS and CDR2 is YFSETQ. CDR3 length equals 17 residues. V dropped 1 base and J dropped 4; count of bases not matched to a gene: 10. CDR3 sequence: CASSLLSSGTTYNEQFF. In nucleotides, the CDR3 is TGCGCCAGCAGCTTGTTGAGTAGCGGGACAACATACAATGAGCAGTTCTTC.

This chain connects TRBV4-2 to TRBJ2-5, with D uncertain. V lost 0 bases and J lost 5, with 7 bases in between. Germline assignment: CDR1 LGHNA and CDR2 YNFKEQ. The length of the CDR3 is 13 residues. CDR3 residues: CASSQEVWETQYF. Here the CDR3 DNA reads TGTGCCAGCAGCCAAGAGGTTTGGGAGACCCAGTACTTC.

The chain couples TRBV7-8 to TRBJ2-5; D gene ambiguous. CDR3 length: 14 amino acids. Germline CDR1 and CDR2: SGHVS and FQNEAQ. Trimming shortened V by 0 bases and J by 5 bases, and 10 bases separated the two germline ends. The CDR3: CASSLAAVWETQYF. As DNA, the CDR3 is TGTGCCAGCAGCTTAGCGGCAGTATGGGAGACCCAGTACTTC.

This CDR3 is CSARQNIQYF. The CDR3 region has the DNA TGCAGTGCTCGCCAAAACATTCAGTACTTC. V is TRBV20-1 and J is TRBJ2-4; no clear D. Germline V gene sequence: CDR1 DFQATT, CDR2 SNEGSKA (reference sequence). CDR3 length equals 10 residues. V was cut by 5 bases and J by 5 bases, with 4 bases left in between.

The rearrangement joins TRBV19 to TRBJ2-6; D not certain. Germline V gene sequence: CDR1 LNHDA, CDR2 SQIVND (reference sequence). With 7 bases removed from V and 4 bases from J, the gap between germline ends came to 17 bases. The CDR3 is 16 residues long. The CDR3 sequence is CASNPTLAAGANVLTF. The CDR3 nucleotides are TGTGCCAGTAACCCGACCCTCGCAGCCGGGGCCAACGTCCTGACTTTC.

About this clone itself: A far more abundant clone sits one base away, making this likely a read error. Within the sample, other DNA sequences also encode this same CDR3. The chain is built from TRBV6-6 and TRBJ1-1; D possibly corresponds to TRBD1 (5 bases). Germline-derived CDR1 and CDR2 are MNHNY and SVGAGI (reference sequence). There are 14 residues in the CDR3. CDR3 residues: CASSFRVGDGEAFF. The CDR3, as DNA: TGCGCCAGCAGTTTTCGGGTCGGGGACGGTGAAGCTTTCTTT.

The CDR3 reads CASSFFGTGINEQFF. DNA for the CDR3: TGTGCCAGCAGCTTCTTCGGGACAGGGATCAATGAGCAGTTCTTC. The gene calls are TRBV5-4 and TRBJ2-1; TRBD1 agrees at 9 bases. CDR3 length: 15 amino acids. J was trimmed by 6 bases and V by 2 bases; bases with no gene match: 6. Germline values: CDR1 SGHNT, CDR2 YYREEE (reference sequence).

This clone was picked up a small number of times. This likely came from a read error, as a far larger clone is one base away. The chain joins TRBV29-1 to TRBJ1-1; D remains unclear. This CDR3 comprises 11 residues. Germline assignment: CDR1 SQVTM and CDR2 ANQGSEA. The CDR3 region has the DNA TGCAGCGTTGCCCGAGGCACTGGAGCTTTCTTT. As protein: CSVARGTGAFF.

There are many counts of this clone. The genes are TRBV30 and TRBJ1-5, with D possibly being TRBD1 (6 bases). The length of the CDR3 is 13 residues. Germline lookup yields CDR1 GTSNPN and CDR2 SVGIG (reference sequence). V shed 3 bases and J shed 7 bases, with 13 bases lying between them. The CDR3 sequence: CAWSRGAGQPQHF. The CDR3 coding sequence is TGTGCCTGGAGCAGGGGCGCGGGGCAGCCCCAGCATTTT.

CDR3 residues: CASSEGTASYEQYF. CDR3 in DNA: TGTGCCAGCAGCGAGGGGACAGCTTCCTACGAGCAGTACTTC. This sequence joins TRBV6-6 and TRBJ2-7; 7 bases fit TRBD1. The CDR3 is 14 amino acids. Per germline, CDR1 MNHNY and CDR2 SVGAGI (reference sequence). Trimming took 6 bases from V and 1 from J; bases not matched to a gene: 6.

This clone was counted between two and nine times. The chain carries TRBV7-2 and TRBJ1-2, with D possibly matching TRBD1 (6 bases). Trimming took 4 bases from V and 4 from J, leaving 13 bases between them. This CDR3 has 14 residues. Germline V gives CDR1 SGHTA, CDR2 FQGNSA. The CDR3 DNA reads as TGTGCCAGCAGCTCTGCGACAGGATCCTATGGCTACACCTTC. Translated, it gives CASSSATGSYGYTF. Together with reference TRBV7-2 and TRBJ1-2, the CDR3 gives the full variable domain: GAGVSQSPSNKVTEKGKDVELRCDPISGHTALYWYRQSLGQGLEFLIYFQGNSAPDKSGLPSDRFSAERTGGSVSTLTIQRTQQEDSAVYLCASSSATGSYGYTFGSGTRLTVV.

The rearrangement joins TRBV28 to TRBJ1-2, with D maybe TRBD1 (6 bases). Germline lookup yields CDR1 MDHEN and CDR2 SYDVKM. Trimming took off 6 bases at V and 5 bases at J, with 10 bases between the two ends. CDR3 length: 12 residues. CDR3 nucleotides: TGTGCCAGCAGCTCGGGGGCGTATGGCTACACCTTC. It yields the protein CASSSGAYGYTF.

The genes are TRBV9 and TRBJ2-3; possible D gene TRBD2, 6 bases. The CDR3 length is 15 residues. Trimming left V 3 bases short and J 2 bases short, with 13 bases between. Per the germline V gene, CDR1 is SGDLS and CDR2 is YYNGEE. CDR3: CASSGTGLYTDTQYF. The CDR3 nucleotides read TGTGCCAGCAGCGGCACGGGACTTTACACAGATACGCAGTATTTT.

V usage is TRBV30 and J usage is TRBJ1-5; D not certain. The ends were cut back, 3 bases at V and 1 base at J, with 13 bases in the middle. Germline assignment: CDR1 GTSNPN and CDR2 SVGIG (reference sequence). This CDR3 region has 15 residues. The CDR3 DNA sequence: TGTGCCTGGAGAGCGCCTGGACTGAGCAATCAGCCCCAGCATTTT. As protein: CAWRAPGLSNQPQHF.

J is TRBJ2-1 and V is TRBV30; no firm D call. Trimming removed 0 bases at V and 8 bases at J, with 5 bases between. The length of the CDR3 is 11 residues. CDR1 and CDR2 (germline): GTSNPN, SVGIG (reference sequence). Here the CDR3 DNA reads TGTGCCTGGAGTGTCACCGATGAGCAGTTCTTC. The encoded protein is CAWSVTDEQFF.

The chain employs TRBV6-4 and TRBJ1-1; TRBD1 aligns across 7 bases. In germline, CDR1 is MRHNA, CDR2 SNTAGT. The CDR3 loop spans 13 amino acids. V lost 3 bases to trimming and J lost 5 bases; unmatched junction nucleotides: 3. The DNA of the CDR3 is TGTGCCAGCAGTGAAAAGGGACAGACTGAAGCTTTCTTT. This gives the protein CASSEKGQTEAFF.

The chain has TRBV7-9 and TRBJ1-2; D is perhaps TRBD1 (5 bases). V lost 7 bases and J 5 bases, leaving 14 bases between the germline ends. Germline-derived CDR1 and CDR2 are SEHNR and FQNEAQ (reference sequence). The CDR3 is made up of 13 amino acids. The CDR3 loop reads CASTSWAGYGYTF. The CDR3 DNA reads as TGTGCCAGCACCTCGTGGGCAGGGTATGGCTACACCTTC.

The V gene is TRBV28, the J gene TRBJ2-7; D unresolved. The CDR3 contains 15 residues. CDR1 is MDHEN, CDR2 SYDVKM, per germline. Trimming stripped 4 bases from V and 0 bases from J, with 13 bases between. The CDR3 DNA reads TGTGCCAGCAGTTCTCCGGGCAGGAGCTCCTACGAGCAGTACTTC. Amino acid sequence: CASSSPGRSSYEQYF.

The CDR3 reads CASSLEVRQANTGELFF. DNA of the CDR3: TGTGCCAGCAGCTTAGAGGTCAGACAGGCGAACACCGGGGAGCTGTTTTTT. The chain joins TRBV7-8 to TRBJ2-2, with D perhaps matching TRBD1 (6 bases). Trimming cost V 1 base and J 0 bases, with 12 bases left between them. CDR1 is SGHVS, CDR2 FQNEAQ, per germline. The CDR3 runs 17 residues. Variable domain in full (rest from reference TRBV7-8 and TRBJ2-2): GAGVSQSPRYKVAKRGQDVALRCDPISGHVSLFWYQQALGQGPEFLTYFQNEAQLDKSGLPSDRFFAERPEGSVSTLKIQRTQQEDSAVYLCASSLEVRQANTGELFFGEGSRLTVL.

The CDR3: CAWVGAMNTEAFF. CDR3 in DNA: TGTGCCTGGGTGGGGGCCATGAACACTGAAGCTTTCTTT. The chain has TRBV30 and TRBJ1-1; tentatively, D is TRBD1 (6 bases). CDR3 length: 13 residues. Germline lookup yields CDR1 GTSNPN and CDR2 SVGIG (reference sequence). V was trimmed by 5 bases and J by 0 bases, leaving 10 bases between them.

V gene TRBV25-1 combines with J gene TRBJ1-2; TRBD1 matches 7 bases. The CDR3 length is 14 residues. Germline V gene sequence: CDR1 MGHDK, CDR2 SYGVNS. The V gene end was trimmed by 2 bases and the J gene end by 4 bases; junction bases not matched to a gene: 4. The CDR3 bases are TGTGCCAGCAGTGAAGTGACAGGGACCTATGGCTACACCTTC. Its translation: CASSEVTGTYGYTF.

This clone occurred once. The CDR3 region has the DNA TGTGCCAGTAGCATGCGAGATAGGTTCCATGGCTACACCTTC. Translating it yields CASSMRDRFHGYTF. V and J are TRBV19 and TRBJ1-2; D gene uncertain. The V gene's germline CDR1 is LNHDA and CDR2 SQIVND (reference sequence). V lost 6 bases and J lost 6, with 17 bases in between. This CDR3 has 14 amino acids. Full variable domain (rest looked up from reference TRBV19 and TRBJ1-2): DGGITQSPKYLFRKEGQNVTLSCEQNLNHDAMYWYRQDPGQGLRLIYYSQIVNDFQKGDIAEGYSVSREKKESFPLTVTSAQKNPTAFYLCASSMRDRFHGYTFGSGTRLTVV.

As for this clone: A far larger clone lies a single base away; this is likely a read error. The DNA is left out, because the CDR3 cannot be placed on it with certainty; the CDR3 is given as TCRdb lists it. The gene calls are TRBV29-1 and TRBJ1-1; TRBD1 reflects the table's D call only, with no check against the DNA. Germline-derived CDR1 and CDR2 are SQVTM and ANQGSEA. The CDR3 spans 14 residues, counting both ends. This chain's CDR3 is CSVARGSGGTESFF.

This clone was picked up a small number of times. The chain recombines TRBV13 with TRBJ2-1; D gene uncertain. Germline assignment: CDR1 PRHDT and CDR2 FYEKMQ (reference sequence). This CDR3 spans 12 amino acids. The V end was cut by 1 base, the J end by 9 bases, with 7 bases between. Here the CDR3 DNA reads TGTGCCAGCAGCTTAGTTCCCGGTGAGCAGTTCTTC. Protein: CASSLVPGEQFF.

This clone appeared a single time. The gene calls are TRBV5-6 and TRBJ1-2, with 7 bases lining up with TRBD1. The V and J ends lost 4 bases and 1 base, in that order; junction bases with no gene match: 10. The CDR3 runs to 16 residues. Germline V gives CDR1 SGHDT, CDR2 YYEEEE. CDR3 loop: CASSPLTGQGNYGYTF. The DNA of the CDR3 is TGTGCCAGCAGCCCGCTGACAGGGCAGGGTAACTATGGCTACACCTTC.